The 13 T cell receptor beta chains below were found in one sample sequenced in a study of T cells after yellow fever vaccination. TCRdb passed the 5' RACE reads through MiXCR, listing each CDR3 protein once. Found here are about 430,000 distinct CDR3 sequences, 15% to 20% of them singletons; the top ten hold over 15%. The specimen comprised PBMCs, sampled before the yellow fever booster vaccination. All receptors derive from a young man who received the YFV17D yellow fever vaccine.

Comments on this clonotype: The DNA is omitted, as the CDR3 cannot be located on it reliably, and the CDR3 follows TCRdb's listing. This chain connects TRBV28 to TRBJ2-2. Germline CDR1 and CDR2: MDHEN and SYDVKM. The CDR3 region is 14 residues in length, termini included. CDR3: CASSFWFGAGELFF.

CDR3 amino acids: CASSLGAANSPLHF. CDR3 DNA: TGCGCCAGCAGCTTGGGGGCAGCAAATTCACCCCTCCACTTT. This chain uses TRBV5-1 with TRBJ1-6; the D is unclear. Trimming removed 0 bases at V and 7 bases at J, with 8 bases between. The V gene's germline CDR1 is SGHRS and CDR2 YFSETQ. CDR3 length: 14 amino acids.

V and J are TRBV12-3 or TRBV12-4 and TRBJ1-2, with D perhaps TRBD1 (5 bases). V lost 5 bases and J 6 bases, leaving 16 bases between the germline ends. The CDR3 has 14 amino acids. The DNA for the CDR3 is TGTGCCAGCAGTCTGGGGCAGGGAATTGATGGCTACACCTTC. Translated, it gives CASSLGQGIDGYTF.

CDR3 in DNA: TGTGCCACCAGTGATACCAACTTCCGGGACAGGAAAGAGACCCAGTACTTC. Translating gives CATSDTNFRDRKETQYF. The V gene is TRBV24-1, the J gene TRBJ2-5; 8 bases line up with TRBD1. Trimming at V came to 3 bases and at J to 3 bases, leaving 11 bases not matched to a gene. CDR1 is KGHDR and CDR2 is SFDVKD in the germline V gene. The CDR3 has 17 residues.

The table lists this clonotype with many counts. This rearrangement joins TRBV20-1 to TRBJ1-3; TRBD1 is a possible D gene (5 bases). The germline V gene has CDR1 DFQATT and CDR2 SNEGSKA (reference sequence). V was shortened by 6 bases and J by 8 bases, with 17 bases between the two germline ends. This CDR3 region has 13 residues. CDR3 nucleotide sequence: TGCAGTGCCTCCAAGGGCAGGGCTGACACCATATATTTT. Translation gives CSASKGRADTIYF.

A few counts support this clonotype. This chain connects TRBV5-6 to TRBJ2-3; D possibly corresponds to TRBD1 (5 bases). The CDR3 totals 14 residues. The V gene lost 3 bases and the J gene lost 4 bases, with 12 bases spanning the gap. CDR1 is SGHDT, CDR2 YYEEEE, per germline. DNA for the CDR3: TGTGCCAGCAGCTCCCGGGTAGGGGCAGATACGCAGTATTTT. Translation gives CASSSRVGADTQYF.

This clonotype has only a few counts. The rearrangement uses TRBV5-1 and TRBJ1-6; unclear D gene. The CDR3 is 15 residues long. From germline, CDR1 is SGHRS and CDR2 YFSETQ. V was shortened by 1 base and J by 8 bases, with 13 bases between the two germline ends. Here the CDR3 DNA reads TGCGCCAGCAGCTTGTGGACTGAGAAAGATTCACCCCTCCACTTT. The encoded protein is CASSLWTEKDSPLHF.

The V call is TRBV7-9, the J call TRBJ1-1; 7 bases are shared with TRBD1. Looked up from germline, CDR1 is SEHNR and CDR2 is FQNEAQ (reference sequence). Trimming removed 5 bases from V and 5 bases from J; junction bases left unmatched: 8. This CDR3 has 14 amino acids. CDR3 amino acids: CASSRQGTGTEAFF. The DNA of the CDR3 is TGTGCCAGCAGCCGACAGGGTACAGGTACTGAAGCTTTCTTT.

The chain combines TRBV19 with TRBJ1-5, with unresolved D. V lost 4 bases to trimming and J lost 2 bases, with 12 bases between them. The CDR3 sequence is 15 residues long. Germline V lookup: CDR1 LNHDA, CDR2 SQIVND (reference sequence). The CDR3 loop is CASSTGIRGNQPQHF. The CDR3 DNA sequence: TGTGCCAGTAGTACTGGGATAAGGGGCAATCAGCCCCAGCATTTT.

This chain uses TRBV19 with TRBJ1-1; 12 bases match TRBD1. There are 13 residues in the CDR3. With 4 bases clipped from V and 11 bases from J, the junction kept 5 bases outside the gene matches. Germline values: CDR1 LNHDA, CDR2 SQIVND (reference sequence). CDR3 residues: CASSTGTGGMAFF. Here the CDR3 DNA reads TGTGCCAGTAGTACCGGGACAGGGGGCATGGCTTTCTTT.

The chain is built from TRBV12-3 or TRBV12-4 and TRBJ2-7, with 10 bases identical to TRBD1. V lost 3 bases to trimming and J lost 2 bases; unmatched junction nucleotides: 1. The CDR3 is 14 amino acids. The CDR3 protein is CASSLGTGAYEQYV. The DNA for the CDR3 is TGTGCCAGCAGTTTGGGGACAGGGGCCTACGAGCAGTACGTC.

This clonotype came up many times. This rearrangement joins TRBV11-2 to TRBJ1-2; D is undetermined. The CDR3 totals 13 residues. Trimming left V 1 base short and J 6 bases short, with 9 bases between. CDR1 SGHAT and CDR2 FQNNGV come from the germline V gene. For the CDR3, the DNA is TGTGCCAGCAGCTTAGGGACCGGGGATGGCTACACCTTC. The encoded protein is CASSLGTGDGYTF.

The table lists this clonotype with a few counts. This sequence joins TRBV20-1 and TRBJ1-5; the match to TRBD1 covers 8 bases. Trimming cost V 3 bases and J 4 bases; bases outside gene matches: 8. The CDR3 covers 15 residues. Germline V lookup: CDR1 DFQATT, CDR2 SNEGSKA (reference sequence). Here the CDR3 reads CSARAGGLTNQPQHF. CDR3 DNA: TGCAGTGCTAGGGCAGGGGGCCTAACTAATCAGCCCCAGCATTTT.